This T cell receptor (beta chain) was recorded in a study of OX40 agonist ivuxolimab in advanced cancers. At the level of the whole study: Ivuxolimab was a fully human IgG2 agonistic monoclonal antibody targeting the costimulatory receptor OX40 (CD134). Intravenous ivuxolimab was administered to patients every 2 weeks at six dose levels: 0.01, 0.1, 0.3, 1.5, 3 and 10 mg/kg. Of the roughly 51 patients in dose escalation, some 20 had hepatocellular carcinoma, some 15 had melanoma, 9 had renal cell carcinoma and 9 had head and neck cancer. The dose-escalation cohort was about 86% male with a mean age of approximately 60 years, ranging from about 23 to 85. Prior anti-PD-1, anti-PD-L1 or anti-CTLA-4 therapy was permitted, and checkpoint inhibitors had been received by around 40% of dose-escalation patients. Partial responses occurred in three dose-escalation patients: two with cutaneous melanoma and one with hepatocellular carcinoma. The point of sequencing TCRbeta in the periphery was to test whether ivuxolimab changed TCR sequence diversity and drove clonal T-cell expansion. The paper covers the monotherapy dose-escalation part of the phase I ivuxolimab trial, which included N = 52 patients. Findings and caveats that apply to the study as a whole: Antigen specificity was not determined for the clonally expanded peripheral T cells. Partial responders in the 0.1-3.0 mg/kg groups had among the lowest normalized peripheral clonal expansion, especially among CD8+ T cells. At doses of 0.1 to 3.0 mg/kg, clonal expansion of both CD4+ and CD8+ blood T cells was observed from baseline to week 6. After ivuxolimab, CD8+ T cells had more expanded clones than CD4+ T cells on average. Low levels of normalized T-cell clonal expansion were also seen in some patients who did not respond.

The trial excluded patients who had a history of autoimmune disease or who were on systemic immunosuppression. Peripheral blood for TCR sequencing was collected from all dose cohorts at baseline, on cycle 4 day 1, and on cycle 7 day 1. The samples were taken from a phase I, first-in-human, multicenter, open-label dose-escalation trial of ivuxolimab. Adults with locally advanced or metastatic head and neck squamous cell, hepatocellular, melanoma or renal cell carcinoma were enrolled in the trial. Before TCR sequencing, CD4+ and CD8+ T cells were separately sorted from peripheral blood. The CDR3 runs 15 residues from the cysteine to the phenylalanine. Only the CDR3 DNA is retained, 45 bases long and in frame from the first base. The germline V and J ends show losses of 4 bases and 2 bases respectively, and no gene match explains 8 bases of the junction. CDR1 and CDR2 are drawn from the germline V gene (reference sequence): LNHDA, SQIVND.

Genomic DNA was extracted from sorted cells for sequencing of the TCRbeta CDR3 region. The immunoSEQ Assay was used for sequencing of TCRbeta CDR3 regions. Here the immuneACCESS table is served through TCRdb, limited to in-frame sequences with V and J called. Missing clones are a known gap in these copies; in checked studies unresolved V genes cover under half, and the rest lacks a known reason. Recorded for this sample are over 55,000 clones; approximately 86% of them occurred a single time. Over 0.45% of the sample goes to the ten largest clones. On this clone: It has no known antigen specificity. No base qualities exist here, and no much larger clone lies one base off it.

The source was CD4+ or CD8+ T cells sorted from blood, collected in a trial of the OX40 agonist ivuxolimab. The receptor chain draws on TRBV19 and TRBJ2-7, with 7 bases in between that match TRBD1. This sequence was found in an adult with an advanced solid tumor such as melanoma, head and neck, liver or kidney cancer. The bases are TGTGCCAGTAGTAGCCGGCAGGGGGTTACCTACGAGCAGTACTTC. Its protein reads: CASSSRQGVTYEQYF.